This T cell receptor beta chain is drawn from a study of T cell clonotyping in hematopoietic cell transplantation. Looking at the study overall: Recipient samples before transplant were obtained post-cytoreduction.

Time point of the sample: recipient sample about 28 days before transplant, after cytoreduction. Some clones are missing from TCRdb's copy, which holds only in-frame ones; the method was immunoSEQ multiplex PCR. The sample records 49,000 or so clones, roughly 80% being singletons. This clone was detected once. What it recognizes is unknown. Study observations and caveats: After transplant, recipient diversity fell while pathologically expanded clonotypes grew through day 180.

Germline-derived CDR1 and CDR2 are LNHNV and YYDKDF (reference sequence). The CDR3 is 15 amino acids. V lost 0 bases and J lost 11; bases outside the gene matches: 5. The input for sequencing was peripheral blood mononuclear cells, taken before stem cell transplant. The receptor's source is a man between 60 and 75 years old with myelodysplastic syndrome. Some clones in this sample may be carry-over from other donors' samples. The genes are TRBV15 and TRBJ1-4, with TRBD1 matching over 11 bases. CDR3 protein: CATSREDRGQRKLFF. Here the CDR3 DNA reads TGTGCCACCAGCAGAGAGGACAGGGGGCAGCGTAAACTGTTTTTT.